A single sample gave rise to the 16 T cell receptor beta chains below, sequenced in a study of blood T cells in healthy people across ages. The authors ran a second PCR of about 6 to 11 cycles using a sample-barcoded 5' primer and a J-beta primer mix. TCRdb redid the calling of the 5' RACE reads with MiXCR, one entry per CDR3 protein. The sample contains 700,000 to 900,000 distinct CDR3 sequences, around a quarter of which appear only once. These data are also associated with another study on T cells of mothers and their children.

The sequencing sample was made of blood. The receptor source for this set is a boy younger than 18 in good health.

For this clonotype: At one end, the junction sequence differs from germline, possibly due to a read error. This chain connects TRBV20-1 to TRBJ2-1; 7 bases align to TRBD2. The CDR3 totals 15 residues. CDR1 and CDR2 (germline): DFQATT, SNEGSKA (reference sequence). CDR3 DNA: TGCAGTGCTAGGCACCCGACTAGCCCCGACAATGAGCGGTTCTTC. Amino acids: CSARHPTSPDNERFF.

V is TRBV25-1 and J is TRBJ2-5; 11 nucleotides agree with TRBD2. The J call could be wrong; TRBJ2-1 is a better fit for the DNA end. Germline V gene sequence: CDR1 MGHDK, CDR2 SYGVNS. The CDR3 is made up of 16 amino acids. In nucleotides, the CDR3 is TGTGCCAGCAGTGAATCCAGGACTAGCGGGTTGAATGAGCAGTTCTTC. Its translation is CASSESRTSGLNEQFF.

This clonotype has only a few counts. CDR3 protein: CASGKRDNKNIQYF. CDR3 nucleotide sequence: TGTGCCAGCGGAAAACGGGACAACAAAAACATTCAGTACTTC. The V call is TRBV28, the J call TRBJ2-4; D is possibly TRBD1 (6 bases). Trimming took off 8 bases at V and 3 bases at J, with 14 bases between the two ends. Germline V gene lookup returns CDR1 MDHEN and CDR2 SYDVKM. The length of the CDR3 is 14 residues.

The chain joins TRBV20-1 to TRBJ2-7; no firm D call. Trimming removed 0 bases at V and 3 bases at J, with 15 bases between. The CDR3 length is 15 residues. Per germline, CDR1 DFQATT and CDR2 SNEGSKA (reference sequence). The CDR3 reads CSARDPGPKGYEQYF. Written as DNA, the CDR3 is TGCAGTGCTAGAGATCCGGGCCCAAAAGGCTACGAGCAGTACTTC.

This chain joins TRBV7-9 and TRBJ1-4, with D perhaps TRBD1 (5 bases). V lost 6 bases and J 7 bases, leaving 15 bases between the germline ends. Germline CDR1 and CDR2: SEHNR and FQNEAQ (reference sequence). This CDR3 has 14 amino acids. Written as DNA, the CDR3 is TGTGCCAGCAGGGCTGGACATGGGCTTGAAAAACTGTTTTTT. Protein sequence: CASRAGHGLEKLFF.

This clonotype has more than one count but fewer than ten. V and J are TRBV9 and TRBJ2-5; D is undetermined. Germline loops: CDR1 SGDLS, CDR2 YYNGEE. The CDR3 has 17 residues. Trimming stripped 0 bases from V and 2 bases from J, with 17 bases between. This chain's CDR3 is CASSVVKIRVEQETQYF. DNA for the CDR3: TGTGCCAGCAGCGTAGTTAAGATCCGGGTAGAACAAGAGACCCAGTACTTC.

J is TRBJ2-3 and V is TRBV7-9, with TRBD2 identical over 7 bases. After removal of 1 base from V and 8 bases from J, the junction contained 12 bases not matched to a gene. The CDR3 loop spans 16 amino acids. The germline V gene encodes CDR1 SEHNR and CDR2 FQNEAQ (reference sequence). The CDR3 region is CASSLVGGGTPGTQYF. CDR3 nucleotide sequence: TGTGCCAGCAGCTTAGTCGGCGGGGGTACCCCTGGTACGCAGTATTTT.

The V call is TRBV6-6, the J call TRBJ1-1; unclear D gene. This CDR3 is 14 amino acids long. Germline V CDR1 and CDR2: MNHNY, SVGAGI (reference sequence). V gave up 6 bases and J gave up 3 bases, with 14 bases separating them. The CDR3 spells CASSTPALDTEAFF. CDR3 DNA: TGTGCCAGCAGCACACCCGCCCTGGACACTGAAGCTTTCTTT.

This clonotype has a handful of counts. V and J are TRBV10-3 and TRBJ2-7, with TRBD1 identical over 10 bases. The CDR3 extends over 15 amino acids. The V gene's germline CDR1 is ENHRY and CDR2 SYGVKD. With V trimmed by 10 bases and J by 3 bases, 12 bases remained unmatched. The CDR3 loop is CATHAGTGVYYEQYF. The CDR3 nucleotides are TGTGCCACCCATGCCGGGACAGGGGTATACTACGAGCAGTACTTC.

The chain has TRBV5-1 and TRBJ1-3; 10 nucleotides line up with TRBD1. V shed 4 bases and J 4 bases; nucleotides not matched to a gene: 5. Germline loops: CDR1 SGHRS, CDR2 YFSETQ. This CDR3 is built from 15 residues. The DNA of the CDR3 is TGCGCCAGCAGCCGACAGGGGGCGGAAGGAAACACCATATATTTT. Translating gives CASSRQGAEGNTIYF.

About this clonotype itself: The junction does not match germline at one end; this may be a read error. The chain recombines TRBV9 with TRBJ1-2; perhaps TRBD1 as D (5 bases). This CDR3 is built from 14 residues. Germline values: CDR1 SGDLS, CDR2 YYNGEE. CDR3 loop: CASSAGRTNYGNTF. The CDR3 DNA follows: TGTGCCAGCAGCGCTGGACGGACAAACTATGGCAACACCTTC.

This clonotype was seen a few times. This chain joins TRBV15 and TRBJ2-1; D might be TRBD1 (6 bases). Trimming left V 0 bases short and J 6 bases short, with 15 bases between. The CDR3 consists of 16 residues. CDR1 is LNHNV and CDR2 is YYDKDF in the germline V gene (reference sequence). The CDR3 region is CATSRDLRQVGNEQFF. CDR3 coding DNA: TGTGCCACCAGCAGAGATCTTCGACAGGTCGGCAATGAGCAGTTCTTC.

This clonotype was observed a single time. The chain employs TRBV11-2 and TRBJ1-5, with TRBD1 matching over 9 bases. The junction had 3 bases not matched to a gene; V was cut back by 3 bases and J by 9 bases. The CDR3 totals 13 residues. Germline-derived CDR1 and CDR2 are SGHAT and FQNNGV. The chain's CDR3 is CASSLTGGVPQHF. In DNA form, the CDR3 reads TGTGCCAGCAGCTTGACAGGGGGAGTGCCCCAGCATTTT.

This clonotype turned up a few times. This clone may be a read error of a much larger clone one base away. The J gene is TRBJ2-1, the V gene TRBV10-3; 7 bases match TRBD2. Germline assignment: CDR1 ENHRY and CDR2 SYGVKD. V dropped 8 bases and J dropped 2; count of bases not matched to a gene: 0. The CDR3 is made up of 12 amino acids. CDR3 protein: CAIGGAYNEQFF. DNA for the CDR3: TGTGCCATCGGGGGGGCCTACAATGAGCAGTTCTTC.

This clonotype was observed a few times. This chain uses TRBV28 with TRBJ2-1; no clear D. V lost 1 base and J 0 bases, leaving 7 bases between the germline ends. The CDR3 runs 15 residues. The germline V gene has CDR1 MDHEN and CDR2 SYDVKM. The CDR3 sequence is CASSLYFSSYNEQFF. CDR3 coding DNA: TGTGCCAGCAGTTTATACTTTAGCTCCTACAATGAGCAGTTCTTC.

The chain carries TRBV10-3 and TRBJ2-2; no firm D call. With 0 bases removed from V and 7 bases from J, the gap between germline ends came to 12 bases. In germline, CDR1 is ENHRY, CDR2 SYGVKD. CDR3 length: 15 amino acids. The CDR3: CAISESRQAIGELFF. In DNA form, the CDR3 reads TGTGCCATCAGTGAGTCTCGGCAGGCCATCGGGGAGCTGTTTTTT.